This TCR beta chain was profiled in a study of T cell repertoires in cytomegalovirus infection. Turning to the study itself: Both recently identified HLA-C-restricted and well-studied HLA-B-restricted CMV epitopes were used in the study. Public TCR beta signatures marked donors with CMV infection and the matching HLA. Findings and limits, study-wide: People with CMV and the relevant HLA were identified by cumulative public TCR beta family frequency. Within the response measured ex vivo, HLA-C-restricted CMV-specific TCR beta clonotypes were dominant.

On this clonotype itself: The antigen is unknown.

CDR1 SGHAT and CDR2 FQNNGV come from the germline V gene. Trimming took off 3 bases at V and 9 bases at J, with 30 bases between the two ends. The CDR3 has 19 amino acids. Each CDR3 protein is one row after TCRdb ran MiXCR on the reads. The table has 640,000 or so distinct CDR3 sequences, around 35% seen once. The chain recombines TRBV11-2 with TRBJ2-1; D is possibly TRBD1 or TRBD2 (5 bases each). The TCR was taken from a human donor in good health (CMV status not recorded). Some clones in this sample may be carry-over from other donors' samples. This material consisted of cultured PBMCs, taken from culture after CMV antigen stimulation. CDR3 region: CASSFLGWVLGEKGREQFF. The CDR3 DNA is TGTGCCAGCAGCTTTCTGGGGTGGGTTCTGGGGGAAAAGGGACGTGAGCAGTTCTTC.